The 9 T cell receptor beta chains reported below all come from one sample, sequenced in a study of T-cell reconstitution after alpha-beta-depleted transplantation in children. The TCRbeta library was prepared with unique molecular identifiers. TCRdb fed the PCR reads into MiXCR, producing one record per CDR3 protein. The sample carries more than 200,000 distinct CDR3 sequences, around 8.4% recorded once. The input for sequencing was PBMCs, mostly from graft donor cells, taken 360 days after TCRalphabeta/CD19-depleted stem cell transplant. Receptor source: a male patient between 2 and 15 years old who had a stem cell transplant for acute myeloid leukemia, so the T cells may come from the graft donor.

In its sample, this clonotype was seen many times. The V and J genes are TRBV5-1 and TRBJ1-1; 7 bases agree with TRBD1. The germline gives CDR1 SGHRS, CDR2 YFSETQ. J lost 4 bases, V lost 1 base, and 4 bases had no gene match. The CDR3 extends over 14 amino acids. CDR3 amino acids: CASSLQGVGTEAFF. For the CDR3, the DNA is TGCGCCAGCAGCTTGCAGGGGGTGGGCACTGAAGCTTTCTTT.

The rearrangement links TRBV5-1 to TRBJ2-1; perhaps TRBD2 as D (5 bases). With 2 bases removed from V and 12 bases from J, the gap between germline ends came to 12 bases. The germline CDR1 and CDR2 sequences are SGHRS and YFSETQ. The CDR3 consists of 12 residues. CDR3: CASSLISGPQFF. The CDR3 nucleotides read TGCGCCAGCAGCTTAATAAGCGGTCCGCAGTTCTTC.

This clonotype showed up many times. This sequence joins TRBV20-1 and TRBJ2-7, with 10 bases that match TRBD1. There are 14 residues in the CDR3. The V gene's germline CDR1 is DFQATT and CDR2 SNEGSKA (reference sequence). The V gene end was trimmed by 3 bases and the J gene end by 7 bases; junction bases not matched to a gene: 9. The CDR3 DNA reads as TGCAGTGCTAGGGTCGGGACAGGGGACGTTGAGCAGTACGTC. It yields the protein CSARVGTGDVEQYV.

The chain carries TRBV5-1 and TRBJ1-1; tentative D call: TRBD1 (5 bases). V was trimmed by 0 bases and J by 5 bases, leaving 14 bases between them. Germline loops: CDR1 SGHRS, CDR2 YFSETQ. This CDR3 region has 15 residues. CDR3 in amino acids: CASSLETGQGTEAFF. CDR3 coding DNA: TGCGCCAGCAGCTTGGAGACGGGGCAAGGGACTGAAGCTTTCTTT.

The chain combines TRBV12-3 or TRBV12-4 with TRBJ2-7; the D is unclear. This CDR3 is built from 12 residues. The ends were cut back, 4 bases at V and 4 bases at J, with 8 bases in the middle. CDR3 region: CASSSRTYEQYV. The CDR3 DNA reads as TGTGCCAGCAGTTCTCGGACGTACGAGCAGTACGTC.

In its sample, this clonotype was seen many times. The chain joins TRBV12-3 or TRBV12-4 to TRBJ2-2; weak D call: TRBD1 (5 bases). The CDR3 totals 13 residues. Trimming took off 6 bases at V and 6 bases at J, with 11 bases between the two ends. CDR3 nucleotide sequence: TGTGCCAGCAGGTCAGGGTGGGCCGGGGAGCTGTTTTTT. Protein sequence: CASRSGWAGELFF.

This clonotype has more than one count but fewer than ten. DNA of the CDR3: TGCAGTGCGGGACAGGACCAAGAGACCCAGTACTTC. Its protein product is CSAGQDQETQYF. The chain employs TRBV20-1 and TRBJ2-5; TRBD1 matches 8 bases. Per the germline V gene, CDR1 is DFQATT and CDR2 is SNEGSKA (reference sequence). The trim removed 6 bases at V and 0 bases at J, leaving 0 bases unmatched. This CDR3 contains 12 residues.

This clonotype was recorded many times. This sequence joins TRBV7-2 and TRBJ2-5, with D perhaps TRBD2 (5 bases). V was shortened by 5 bases and J by 1 base, with 11 bases between the two germline ends. CDR3 length: 14 amino acids. CDR1 is SGHTA, CDR2 FQGNSA, per germline. The chain's CDR3 is CASSPGLVQETQYF. The CDR3 DNA follows: TGTGCCAGCAGCCCAGGACTCGTCCAAGAGACCCAGTACTTC.

This clonotype was seen a few times. This rearrangement joins TRBV10-3 to TRBJ2-1, with D possibly matching TRBD1 (6 bases). CDR1 is ENHRY, CDR2 SYGVKD, per germline. The CDR3 loop spans 17 amino acids. V lost 3 bases, J lost 2 bases, and 17 bases lay in between. Here the CDR3 reads CAISEYGGEAAYNEQFF. As DNA, the CDR3 is TGTGCCATCAGTGAATATGGGGGCGAGGCAGCCTACAATGAGCAGTTCTTC.